Listed here are 25 T cell receptor beta chains from one sample, sequenced in a study of cytomegalovirus exposure and HLA in healthy donors. TCRdb's table, derived via immunoSEQ multiplex PCR, lists solely in-frame clones and lacks some. The sample lists roughly 120,000 clones; approximately 90% were seen once. Sequencing input: PBMCs. Receptor source: a young woman in good health and CMV-seropositive.

The chain is built from TRBV5-1 and TRBJ1-2, with 7 bases identical to TRBD1. Germline V gives CDR1 SGHRS, CDR2 YFSETQ. This CDR3 is 14 amino acids long. The V and J ends lost 4 bases and 6 bases, in that order; junction bases with no gene match: 9. In nucleotides, the CDR3 is TGCGCCAGCAGCAGCTTACAGGGGCGCGATGGCTACACCTTC. It codes for CASSSLQGRDGYTF.

V is TRBV11-2 and J is TRBJ2-7; 10 nucleotides agree with TRBD2. V shed 1 base and J 0 bases; nucleotides not matched to a gene: 6. Germline lookup yields CDR1 SGHAT and CDR2 FQNNGV. The CDR3 contains 17 residues. The chain's CDR3 is CASSLVALAGPSYEQYF. CDR3 in DNA: TGTGCCAGCAGCTTAGTGGCACTAGCGGGGCCCTCCTACGAGCAGTACTTC. Based on the CDR3 plus reference TRBV11-2 and TRBJ2-7, the full variable domain is EAGVAQSPRYKIIEKRQSVAFWCNPISGHATLYWYQQILGQGPKLLIQFQNNGVVDDSQLPKDRFSAERLKGVDSTLKIQPAKLEDSAVYLCASSLVALAGPSYEQYFGPGTRLTVT.

The chain has TRBV30 and TRBJ1-2; 9 nucleotides align to TRBD1. Trimming at V came to 1 base and at J to 8 bases, leaving 14 bases not matched to a gene. CDR1 and CDR2 from the germline V gene are GTSNPN and SVGIG (reference sequence). This CDR3 comprises 16 residues. The DNA for the CDR3 is TGTGCCTGGAGTGGCGTACCTAAACAGGGGGCTCAGGGCTACACCTTC. Translation: CAWSGVPKQGAQGYTF.

The chain combines TRBV5-1 with TRBJ1-5, with TRBD1 as a possible D gene (6 bases). The CDR3 runs to 15 residues. V lost 0 bases to trimming and J lost 4 bases, with 11 bases between them. The V gene's germline CDR1 is SGHRS and CDR2 YFSETQ. This CDR3 reads CASSLEDSLNQPQHF. In DNA form, the CDR3 reads TGCGCCAGCAGCTTGGAGGACAGTCTTAATCAGCCCCAGCATTTT.

This clone was detected once. The chain couples TRBV15 to TRBJ2-7; 10 bases line up with TRBD1. V was pared by 5 bases and J by 2 bases, with 9 bases of the junction left unmatched. Per the germline V gene, CDR1 is LNHNV and CDR2 is YYDKDF (reference sequence). This CDR3 region has 16 residues. The CDR3 sequence: CATSREGQGIPYEQYF. In nucleotides, the CDR3 is TGTGCCACCAGCCGGGAGGGACAGGGGATCCCCTACGAGCAGTACTTC.

For the CDR3, the DNA is TGTGCCACCAGCACCTTACCTCGGGCTAGCGGGAGATCCAATGAGCAGTTCTTC. Its translation is CATSTLPRASGRSNEQFF. The rearrangement joins TRBV15 to TRBJ2-1, with 10 bases that match TRBD2. After removal of 4 bases from V and 6 bases from J, the junction contained 15 bases not matched to a gene. This CDR3 is built from 18 residues. The germline gives CDR1 LNHNV, CDR2 YYDKDF (reference sequence).

J is TRBJ2-3 and V is TRBV21-1; the table's D call, TRBD2, was not checked against the DNA. TRBV21-1 is flagged as a pseudogene. This CDR3 region has 15 residues. As DNA, the CDR3 is TGTGCCAGCAGCAAAGACCGGGGGGGCCAAGATACGCAGTATTTT. It yields the protein CASSKDRGGQDTQYF.

This chain joins TRBV15 and TRBJ1-5; no clear D gene. CDR3 length: 14 residues. Germline V CDR1 and CDR2: LNHNV, YYDKDF (reference sequence). With 1 base removed from V and 7 bases from J, the gap between germline ends came to 11 bases. CDR3 sequence reads: CATSRAHGGQPQHF. Here the CDR3 DNA reads TGTGCCACCAGCAGAGCCCACGGCGGACAGCCCCAGCATTTT.

The chain employs TRBV2 and TRBJ1-6; 7 bases align to TRBD1. Germline V gene data show CDR1 as SNHLY and CDR2 as FYNNEI. Trimming took 4 bases from V and 5 from J; bases not matched to a gene: 5. The CDR3 extends over 15 amino acids. CDR3 amino acids: CASSVQGINNSPLHF. As DNA, the CDR3 is TGTGCCAGCAGTGTACAGGGGATTAATAATTCACCCCTCCACTTT. Looking up the rest from reference TRBV2 and TRBJ1-6 gives the full variable domain: EPEVTQTPSHQVTQMGQEVILRCVPISNHLYFYWYRQILGQKVEFLVSFYNNEISEKSEIFDDQFSVERPDGSNFTLKIRSTKLEDSAMYFCASSVQGINNSPLHFGNGTRLTVT.

The rearrangement joins TRBV30 to TRBJ1-2; D is possibly TRBD1 (5 bases). This CDR3 has 15 amino acids. Trimming left V 0 bases short and J 6 bases short, with 17 bases between. Germline loops: CDR1 GTSNPN, CDR2 SVGIG (reference sequence). DNA of the CDR3: TGTGCCTGGAGTGTCCGGGGGGAGGGGAAGAATGGCTACACCTTC. This encodes CAWSVRGEGKNGYTF. The entire variable domain, with the rest obtained from reference TRBV30 and TRBJ1-2, is as follows: SQTIHQWPATLVQPVGSPLSLECTVEGTSNPNLYWYRQAAGRGLQLLFYSVGIGQISSEVPQNLSASRPQDRQFILSSKKLLLSDSGFYLCAWSVRGEGKNGYTFGSGTRLTVV.

The chain combines TRBV2 with TRBJ2-1, with TRBD2 as a possible D gene (5 bases). V lost 10 bases and J lost 6, with 10 bases in between. The CDR3 is 11 residues long. The germline V gene has CDR1 SNHLY and CDR2 FYNNEI. The chain's CDR3 is CATEGPNEQFF. The CDR3 DNA follows: TGTGCCACCGAGGGTCCCAATGAGCAGTTCTTC.

The chain's CDR3 is CASSPAGRQSYNEQFF. As DNA, the CDR3 is TGTGCCAGCAGCCCGGCGGGGCGCCAGTCCTACAATGAGCAGTTCTTC. The chain couples TRBV5-4 to TRBJ2-1, with D perhaps matching TRBD2 (6 bases). CDR3 length: 16 residues. CDR1 is SGHNT and CDR2 is YYREEE in the germline V gene (reference sequence). The V and J ends lost 4 bases and 1 base respectively, with 15 bases between them. The whole variable domain, filled in from reference TRBV5-4 and TRBJ2-1, reads ETGVTQSPTHLIKTRGQQVTLRCSSQSGHNTVSWYQQALGQGPQFIFQYYREEENGRGNFPPRFSGLQFPNYSSELNVNALELDDSALYLCASSPAGRQSYNEQFFGPGTRLTVL.

CDR3 region: CASSLGLAGGVEQYF. The CDR3, as DNA: TGCGCCAGCAGCTTGGGACTAGCGGGAGGGGTCGAGCAGTACTTC. The chain uses TRBV5-1 and TRBJ2-7, with 14 positions matching TRBD2. Germline V gives CDR1 SGHRS, CDR2 YFSETQ. The CDR3 totals 15 residues. After removal of 0 bases from V and 6 bases from J, the junction contained 2 bases not matched to a gene. The whole variable domain, filled in from reference TRBV5-1 and TRBJ2-7, reads KAGVTQTPRYLIKTRGQQVTLSCSPISGHRSVSWYQQTPGQGLQFLFEYFSETQRNKGNFPGRFSGRQFSNSRSEMNVSTLELGDSALYLCASSLGLAGGVEQYFGPGTRLTVT.

V and J are TRBV7-2 and TRBJ1-1; tentatively, D is TRBD1 (5 bases). Germline CDR1 reads SGHTA; CDR2 reads FQGNSA. The CDR3 is 15 amino acids. Trimming pared 0 bases from V and 5 bases from J, leaving 13 bases between. The CDR3 region has the DNA TGTGCCAGCAGCTTAGCGAAGGGGTCGAGGACTGAAGCTTTCTTT. It yields the protein CASSLAKGSRTEAFF.

The chain carries TRBV4-3 and TRBJ2-1, with 9 bases fitting TRBD2. CDR1 is LGHNA, CDR2 YSLEER, per germline. This CDR3 spans 17 amino acids. Trimming removed 1 base from V and 8 bases from J; junction bases left unmatched: 12. CDR3 coding DNA: TGCGCCAGCAGCCAAGTTCTAGCGGGACATACCCTTGATGAGCAGTTCTTC. Encoded protein: CASSQVLAGHTLDEQFF.

V is TRBV10-3 and J is TRBJ2-3, with a possible D match to TRBD2 (5 bases). V lost 3 bases and J lost 0, with 13 bases in between. This CDR3 spans 16 amino acids. Germline CDR1 is ENHRY and CDR2 is SYGVKD. The CDR3: CAISERGGGSTDTQYF. The CDR3 coding sequence is TGTGCCATCAGTGAAAGAGGCGGCGGGAGCACAGATACGCAGTATTTT.

The chain employs TRBV27 and TRBJ1-4; D is possibly TRBD1 (5 bases). The CDR3 covers 15 residues. V was pared by 4 bases and J by 6 bases, with 15 bases between. From germline, CDR1 is MNHEY and CDR2 SMNVEV (reference sequence). The CDR3, as DNA: TGTGCCAGCAGTTGGATGGGGGGTATCGATGAAAAACTGTTTTTT. Translating gives CASSWMGGIDEKLFF.

The CDR3: CASSPGPGSQVVQYF. DNA of the CDR3: TGCGCCAGCAGCCCAGGGCCAGGCAGCCAGGTTGTGCAGTACTTC. The rearrangement joins TRBV5-1 to TRBJ2-7, with D possibly matching TRBD1 (5 bases). Germline lookup yields CDR1 SGHRS and CDR2 YFSETQ. V was pared by 4 bases and J by 9 bases, with 23 bases between. This CDR3 has 15 amino acids.

This clone has only one observation. V and J are TRBV29-1 and TRBJ2-2, with D perhaps matching TRBD2 (6 bases). This CDR3 contains 13 residues. Germline CDR1 is SQVTM and CDR2 is ANQGSEA. V was trimmed by 4 bases and J by 4 bases, leaving 10 bases between them. The CDR3 region is CSVGVAATGELFF. The CDR3 DNA reads as TGCAGCGTTGGAGTAGCGGCCACCGGGGAGCTGTTTTTT.

This clone was observed once. The V gene is TRBV2, the J gene TRBJ2-5; weak D call: TRBD2 (5 bases). The CDR3 extends over 13 amino acids. The germline gives CDR1 SNHLY, CDR2 FYNNEI. The V gene lost 8 bases and the J gene lost 5 bases, with 15 bases spanning the gap. This chain's CDR3 is CASEGAVGETQYF. CDR3 in DNA: TGTGCCAGCGAGGGAGCGGTGGGGGAGACCCAGTACTTC.

The chain links TRBV30 to TRBJ1-1; possible D gene TRBD1, 6 bases. This CDR3 has 14 amino acids. The V end was cut by 4 bases, the J end by 4 bases, with 16 bases between. Germline CDR1 and CDR2: GTSNPN and SVGIG (reference sequence). CDR3 region: CAWTSLGGLTEAFF. The CDR3 bases are TGTGCCTGGACTTCCTTGGGGGGGCTCACTGAAGCTTTCTTT.

The J gene is TRBJ1-1, the V gene TRBV13; maybe TRBD1 (6 bases). Germline CDR1 and CDR2: PRHDT and FYEKMQ (reference sequence). CDR3 size: 16 residues. Between the trimmed V and J ends, which lost 6 bases and 1 base, there was a span of 18 bases. The CDR3: CASRTTTGKGNTEAFF. As DNA, the CDR3 is TGTGCCAGCAGGACTACTACAGGGAAGGGGAACACTGAAGCTTTCTTT. The whole variable domain, filled in from reference TRBV13 and TRBJ1-1, reads AAGVIQSPRHLIKEKRETATLKCYPIPRHDTVYWYQQGPGQDPQFLISFYEKMQSDKGSIPDRFSAQQFSDYHSELNMSSLELGDSALYFCASRTTTGKGNTEAFFGQGTRLTVV.

V gene TRBV19 combines with J gene TRBJ1-1, with D possibly matching TRBD1 (6 bases). Trimming pared 5 bases from V and 2 bases from J, leaving 27 bases between. Germline CDR1 and CDR2: LNHDA and SQIVND (reference sequence). CDR3 size: 19 residues. Here the CDR3 DNA reads TGTGCCAGTAGTCTAAGAGGGGCCGGACCCGGGACACCAAACACTGAAGCTTTCTTT. Protein: CASSLRGAGPGTPNTEAFF.

This clone has just a few counts. The chain joins TRBV11-2 to TRBJ1-3; D ambiguous. Germline V gene sequence: CDR1 SGHAT, CDR2 FQNNGV. This CDR3 is 15 amino acids long. With 5 bases removed from V and 0 bases from J, the gap between germline ends came to 11 bases. The CDR3 protein is CASSPTRGSGNTIYF. The DNA for the CDR3 is TGTGCCAGCAGCCCCACCCGGGGCTCTGGAAACACCATATATTTT.

This clone was recorded only once. The chain joins TRBV11-2 to TRBJ2-7; weak D call: TRBD1 (5 bases). This CDR3 is 15 amino acids long. Germline assignment: CDR1 SGHAT and CDR2 FQNNGV. Between the trimmed V and J ends, which lost 2 bases and 5 bases, there was a span of 16 bases. The CDR3 region is CASSLSPGLFNEQYF. CDR3 in DNA: TGTGCCAGCAGCTTATCGCCAGGGTTATTTAACGAGCAGTACTTC.